The count of the clone carrying this TCR beta chain is one. Random hexamers were used to reverse transcribe about 0.5 to 1 ug of RNA. TCRdb used MiXCR to reprocess the immunoSEQ multiplex PCR reads, holding one entry per CDR3 protein. The table includes approximately 170,000 distinct CDR3 sequences, roughly 94% detected once. These data come from a study of CD8 T cells in Susac syndrome. Negative magnetic isolation gave CD8+ and CD4+ cells; FACS enriched CD8+ TEMRA. The origin of this receptor is a human donor with multiple sclerosis. Sequenced input: CD4+ T cells from PBMCs.

The CDR3 nucleotides read TGTGCCAGCAGAGCCATTGTCACAGATACGCAGTATTTT. Translating gives CASRAIVTDTQYF. The V gene is TRBV6-1, the J gene TRBJ2-3; no definite D call. Trimming removed 6 bases from V and 2 bases from J, with 9 bases in between. The CDR3 is 13 residues long. Germline V CDR1 and CDR2: MNHNS, SASEGT.